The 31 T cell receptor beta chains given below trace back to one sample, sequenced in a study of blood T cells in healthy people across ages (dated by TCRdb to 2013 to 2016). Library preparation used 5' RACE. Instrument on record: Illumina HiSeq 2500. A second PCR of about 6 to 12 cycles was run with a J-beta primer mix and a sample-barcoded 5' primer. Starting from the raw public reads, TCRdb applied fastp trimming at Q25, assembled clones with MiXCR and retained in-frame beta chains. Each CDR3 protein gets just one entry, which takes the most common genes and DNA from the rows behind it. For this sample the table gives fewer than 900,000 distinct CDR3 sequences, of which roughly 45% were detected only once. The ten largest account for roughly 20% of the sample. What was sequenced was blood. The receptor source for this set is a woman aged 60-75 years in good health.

Here the CDR3 DNA reads TGTGCCAGCTCACCTGGGCTCGGCAATCAGCCCCAGCATTTT. Translated: CASSPGLGNQPQHF. The gene calls are TRBV18 and TRBJ1-5; no definite D call. Germline-derived CDR1 and CDR2 are KGHSH and LQKENI. The V end was cut by 3 bases, the J end by 2 bases, with 8 bases between. The CDR3 has 14 residues.

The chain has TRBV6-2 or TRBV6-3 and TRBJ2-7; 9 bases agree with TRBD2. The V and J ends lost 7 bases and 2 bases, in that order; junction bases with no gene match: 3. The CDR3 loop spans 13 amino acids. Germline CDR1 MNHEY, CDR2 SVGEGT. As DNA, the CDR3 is TGTGCCAGCACCCTAGCGGGAACCTACGAGCAGTACTTC. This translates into CASTLAGTYEQYF.

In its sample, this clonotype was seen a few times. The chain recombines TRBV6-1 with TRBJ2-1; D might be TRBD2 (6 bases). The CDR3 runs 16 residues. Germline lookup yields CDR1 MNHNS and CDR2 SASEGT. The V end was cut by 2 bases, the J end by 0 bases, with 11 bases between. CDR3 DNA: TGTGCCAGCAGTGAACCCCTAGCGAGCTCCTACAATGAGCAGTTCTTC. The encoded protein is CASSEPLASSYNEQFF.

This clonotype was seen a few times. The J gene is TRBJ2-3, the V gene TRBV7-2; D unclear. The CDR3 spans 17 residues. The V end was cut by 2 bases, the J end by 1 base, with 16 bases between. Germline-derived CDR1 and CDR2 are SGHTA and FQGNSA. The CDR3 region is CASSLSRQIGGTDTQYF. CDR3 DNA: TGTGCCAGCAGCTTAAGCCGGCAAATCGGCGGCACAGATACGCAGTATTTT.

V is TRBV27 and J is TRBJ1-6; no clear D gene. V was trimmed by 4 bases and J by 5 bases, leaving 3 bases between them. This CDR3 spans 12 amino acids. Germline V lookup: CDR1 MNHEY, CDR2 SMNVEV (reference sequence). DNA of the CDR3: TGTGCCAGCAGTTCGAATAATTCACCCCTCCACTTT. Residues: CASSSNNSPLHF.

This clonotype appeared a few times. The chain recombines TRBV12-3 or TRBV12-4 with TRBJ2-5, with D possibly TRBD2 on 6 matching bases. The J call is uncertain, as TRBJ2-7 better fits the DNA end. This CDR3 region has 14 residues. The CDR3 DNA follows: TGTGCCAGCAGTGGAGCCATGGAGGGTCACGAGCAGTACTTC. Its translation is CASSGAMEGHEQYF.

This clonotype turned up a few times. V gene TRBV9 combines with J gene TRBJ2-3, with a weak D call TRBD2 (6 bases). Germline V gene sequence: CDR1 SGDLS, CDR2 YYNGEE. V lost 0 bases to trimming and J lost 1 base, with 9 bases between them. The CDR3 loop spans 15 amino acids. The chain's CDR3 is CASSVEPSGTDTQYF. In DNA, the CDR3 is TGTGCCAGCAGCGTAGAACCTAGCGGCACAGATACGCAGTATTTT.

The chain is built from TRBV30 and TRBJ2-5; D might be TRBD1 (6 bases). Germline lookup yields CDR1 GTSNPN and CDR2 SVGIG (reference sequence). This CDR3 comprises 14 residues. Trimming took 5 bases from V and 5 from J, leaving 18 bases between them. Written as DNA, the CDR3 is TGTGCCTGGGGGAACTCCAGGGGCCGGGAGACCCAGTACTTC. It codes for CAWGNSRGRETQYF.

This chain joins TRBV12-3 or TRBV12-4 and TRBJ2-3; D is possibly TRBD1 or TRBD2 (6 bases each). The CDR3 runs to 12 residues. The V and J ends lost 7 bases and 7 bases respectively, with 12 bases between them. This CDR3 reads CASNRGQHTQYF. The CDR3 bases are TGTGCCAGCAACCGGGGGCAGCATACGCAGTATTTT.

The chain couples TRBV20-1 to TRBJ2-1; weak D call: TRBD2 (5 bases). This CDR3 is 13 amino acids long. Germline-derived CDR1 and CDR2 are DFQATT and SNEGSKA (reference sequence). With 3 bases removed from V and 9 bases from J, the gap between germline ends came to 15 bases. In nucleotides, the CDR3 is TGCAGTGCTAGCGTCGCTTGGGAGCCTGAGCAGTTCTTC. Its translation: CSASVAWEPEQFF.

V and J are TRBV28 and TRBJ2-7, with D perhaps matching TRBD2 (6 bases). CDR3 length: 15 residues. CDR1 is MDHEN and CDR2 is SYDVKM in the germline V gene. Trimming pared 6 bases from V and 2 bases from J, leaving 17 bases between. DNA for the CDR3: TGTGCCAGCAGCTCACCGGGACTCGATACCTACGAGCAGTACTTC. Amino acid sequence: CASSSPGLDTYEQYF. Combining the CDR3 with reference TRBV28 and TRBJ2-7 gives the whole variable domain DVKVTQSSRYLVKRTGEKVFLECVQDMDHENMFWYRQDPGLGLRLIYFSYDVKMKEKGDIPEGYSVSREKKERFSLILESASTNQTSMYLCASSSPGLDTYEQYFGPGTRLTVT.

CDR3 bases: TGTGCCAGCAGCGTAGTCGGGGGGGGGAACACTGAAGCTTTCTTT. As protein: CASSVVGGGNTEAFF. The chain links TRBV9 to TRBJ1-1, with a tentative D call TRBD1 (5 bases). V lost 0 bases, J lost 1 base, and 10 bases lay in between. Looked up from germline, CDR1 is SGDLS and CDR2 is YYNGEE. The CDR3 runs 15 residues. The variable domain in full, completed from reference TRBV9 and TRBJ1-1, reads DSGVTQTPKHLITATGQRVTLRCSPRSGDLSVYWYQQSLDQGLQFLIQYYNGEERAKGNILERFSAQQFPDLHSELNLSSLELGDSALYFCASSVVGGGNTEAFFGQGTRLTVV.

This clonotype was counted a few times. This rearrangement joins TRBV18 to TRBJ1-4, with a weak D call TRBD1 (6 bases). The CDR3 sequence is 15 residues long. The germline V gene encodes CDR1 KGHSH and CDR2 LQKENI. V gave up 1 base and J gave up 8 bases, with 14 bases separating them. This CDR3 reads CASSPRGTLEEKLFF. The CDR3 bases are TGTGCCAGCTCACCACGGGGGACATTGGAGGAAAAACTGTTTTTT.

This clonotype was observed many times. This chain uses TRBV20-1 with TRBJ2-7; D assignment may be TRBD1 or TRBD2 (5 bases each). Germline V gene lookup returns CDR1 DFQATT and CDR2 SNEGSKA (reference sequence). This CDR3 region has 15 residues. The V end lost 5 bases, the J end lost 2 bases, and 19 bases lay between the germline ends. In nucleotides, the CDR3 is TGCAGTGCTTCTAACAATCAGGGAGATCCCTACGAGCAGTACTTC. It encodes CSASNNQGDPYEQYF.

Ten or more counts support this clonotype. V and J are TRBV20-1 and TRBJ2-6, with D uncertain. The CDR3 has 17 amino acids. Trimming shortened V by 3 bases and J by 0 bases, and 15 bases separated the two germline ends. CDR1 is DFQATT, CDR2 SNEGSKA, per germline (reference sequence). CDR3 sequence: CSARGRNKLSGANVLTF. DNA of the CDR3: TGCAGTGCTAGGGGCCGAAACAAACTCTCTGGGGCCAACGTCCTGACTTTC.

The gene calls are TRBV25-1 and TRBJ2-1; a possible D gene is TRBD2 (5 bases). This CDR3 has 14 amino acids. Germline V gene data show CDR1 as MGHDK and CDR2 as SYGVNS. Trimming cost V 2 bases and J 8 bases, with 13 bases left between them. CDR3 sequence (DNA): TGTGCCAGCAGTGAACCTACTAGTAGTGATGAGCAGTTCTTC. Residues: CASSEPTSSDEQFF.

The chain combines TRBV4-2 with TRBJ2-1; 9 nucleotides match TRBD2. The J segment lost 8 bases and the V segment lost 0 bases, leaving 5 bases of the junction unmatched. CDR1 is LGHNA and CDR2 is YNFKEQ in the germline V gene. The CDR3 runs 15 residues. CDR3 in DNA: TGTGCCAGCAGCCAAGAGGGGCGGGGGGGCCATGAGCAGTTCTTC. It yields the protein CASSQEGRGGHEQFF.

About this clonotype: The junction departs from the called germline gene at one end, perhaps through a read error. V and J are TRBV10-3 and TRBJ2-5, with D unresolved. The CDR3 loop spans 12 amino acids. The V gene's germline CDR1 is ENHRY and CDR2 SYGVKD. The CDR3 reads CAISGLEETQYF. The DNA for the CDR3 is TGTGCCATAAGTGGGCTTGAGGAGACCCAGTACTTC.

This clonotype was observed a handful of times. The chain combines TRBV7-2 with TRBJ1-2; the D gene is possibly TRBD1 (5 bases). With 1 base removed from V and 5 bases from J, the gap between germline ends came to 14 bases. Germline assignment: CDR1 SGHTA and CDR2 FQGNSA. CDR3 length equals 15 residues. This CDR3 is CASSLDVVGEYGYTF. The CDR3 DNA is TGTGCCAGCAGCTTAGATGTCGTAGGGGAGTATGGCTACACCTTC.

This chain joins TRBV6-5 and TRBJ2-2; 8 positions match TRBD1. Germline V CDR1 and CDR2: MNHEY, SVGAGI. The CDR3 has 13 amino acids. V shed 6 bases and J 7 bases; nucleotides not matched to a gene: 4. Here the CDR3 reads CASRDRVDGELFF. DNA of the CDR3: TGTGCCAGCAGGGACAGGGTTGACGGGGAGCTGTTTTTT.

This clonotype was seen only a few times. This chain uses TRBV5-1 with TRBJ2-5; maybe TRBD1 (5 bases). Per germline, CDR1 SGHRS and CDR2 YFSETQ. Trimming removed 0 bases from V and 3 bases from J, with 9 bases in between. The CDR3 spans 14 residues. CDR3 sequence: CASSLAAGKETQYF. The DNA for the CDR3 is TGCGCCAGCAGCTTGGCGGCAGGGAAAGAGACCCAGTACTTC.

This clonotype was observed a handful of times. CDR3 sequence: CASKTGSGANVLTF. The CDR3 DNA reads as TGTGCCAGCAAGACAGGCTCTGGGGCCAACGTCCTGACTTTC. The chain couples TRBV2 to TRBJ2-6, with D perhaps matching TRBD1 (6 bases). This CDR3 comprises 14 residues. The germline V gene has CDR1 SNHLY and CDR2 FYNNEI. The germline V and J ends were trimmed by 7 bases and 0 bases, with 7 bases remaining between them.

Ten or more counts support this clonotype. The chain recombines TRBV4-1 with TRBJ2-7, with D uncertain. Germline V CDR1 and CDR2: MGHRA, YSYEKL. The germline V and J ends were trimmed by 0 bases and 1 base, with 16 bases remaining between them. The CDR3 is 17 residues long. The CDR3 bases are TGCGCCAGCAGCCAAGAGACGCCCGGATCTACGTCCTACGAGCAGTACTTC. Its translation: CASSQETPGSTSYEQYF.

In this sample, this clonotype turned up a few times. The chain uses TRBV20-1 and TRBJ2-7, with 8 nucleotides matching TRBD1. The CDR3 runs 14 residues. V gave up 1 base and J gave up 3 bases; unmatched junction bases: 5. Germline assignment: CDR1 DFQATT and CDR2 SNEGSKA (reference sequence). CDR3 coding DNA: TGCAGTGCTAGAGGACAGGGGAGGAACTACGAGCAGTACTTC. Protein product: CSARGQGRNYEQYF.

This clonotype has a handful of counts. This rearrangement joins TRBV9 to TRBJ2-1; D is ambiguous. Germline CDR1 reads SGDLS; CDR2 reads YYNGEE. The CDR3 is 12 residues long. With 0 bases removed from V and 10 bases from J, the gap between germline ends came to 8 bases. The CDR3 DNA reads TGTGCCAGCAGCGTAGAAGTAGGGGAGCAGTTCTTC. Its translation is CASSVEVGEQFF.

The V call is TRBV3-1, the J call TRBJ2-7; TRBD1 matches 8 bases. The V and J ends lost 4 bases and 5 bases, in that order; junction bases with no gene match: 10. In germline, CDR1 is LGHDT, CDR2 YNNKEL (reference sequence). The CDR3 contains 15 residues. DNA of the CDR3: TGTGCCAGCAGCCTCAGGGGGCTTCAAGGGAACGAGCAGTACTTC. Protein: CASSLRGLQGNEQYF.

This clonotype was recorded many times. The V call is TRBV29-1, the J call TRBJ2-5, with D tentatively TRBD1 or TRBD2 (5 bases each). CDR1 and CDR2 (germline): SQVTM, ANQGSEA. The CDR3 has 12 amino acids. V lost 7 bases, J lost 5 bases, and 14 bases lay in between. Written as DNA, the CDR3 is TGCAGCGCCCAGCGAGAGGGGGAGACCCAGTACTTC. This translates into CSAQREGETQYF.

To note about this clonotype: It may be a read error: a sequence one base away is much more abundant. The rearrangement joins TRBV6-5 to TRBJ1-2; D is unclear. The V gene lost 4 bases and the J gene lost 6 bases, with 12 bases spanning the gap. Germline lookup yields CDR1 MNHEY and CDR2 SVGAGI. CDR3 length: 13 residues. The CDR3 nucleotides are TGTGCCAGCAGTTGCAGTCGGGTCGATGGCTACACCTTC. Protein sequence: CASSCSRVDGYTF.

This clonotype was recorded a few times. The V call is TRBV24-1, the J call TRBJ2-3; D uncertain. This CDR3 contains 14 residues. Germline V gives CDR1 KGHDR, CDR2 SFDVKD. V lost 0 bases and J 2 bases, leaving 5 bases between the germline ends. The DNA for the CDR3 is TGTGCCACCAGTGATTTGGGGTACACAGATACGCAGTATTTT. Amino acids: CATSDLGYTDTQYF.

CDR3 bases: TGTGCCAGCATGTCAGGGGGGCGCACAGATACGCAGTATTTT. Amino acid sequence: CASMSGGRTDTQYF. The chain is built from TRBV2 and TRBJ2-3; a possible D gene is TRBD1 (7 bases). This CDR3 has 14 residues. Germline-derived CDR1 and CDR2 are SNHLY and FYNNEI. V dropped 7 bases and J dropped 1 base, with 12 bases sitting between them.

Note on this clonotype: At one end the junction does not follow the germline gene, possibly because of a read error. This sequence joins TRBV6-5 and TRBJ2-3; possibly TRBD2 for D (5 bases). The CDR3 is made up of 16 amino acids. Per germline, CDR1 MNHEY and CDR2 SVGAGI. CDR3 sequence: CASSYSQDFSTETQYF. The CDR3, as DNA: TGTGCCAGCAGTTACTCGCAGGACTTTAGCACAGAGACGCAGTATTTT.